This T cell receptor (beta chain) was sequenced in a study of T cells in Graves' hyperthyroidism and ophthalmopathy (dated by TCRdb to 2018 to 2020). Study-wide context: Peripheral blood was collected at initial diagnosis, before any treatment. To identify TCR V-J signatures that set the groups apart, the researchers used a discovery cohort of 95 to 100 patients, made up of 40 to 45 with Graves' ophthalmopathy and 57 with stable Graves' hyperthyroidism. Whether ophthalmopathy could be predicted prospectively was tested in an independent validation cohort made up of roughly 19 hyperthyroidism patients plus 17 patients who later progressed to ophthalmopathy. The 75 to 100 discovery patients were randomly split 7:3 into training and test sets. In about 6 Graves' hyperthyroidism patients, the study also compared T-cell repertoires from thyroid tissue with T-cell repertoires from blood. Once sampling was done, hyperthyroidism patients were given methimazole at a starting dose of 30 mg daily, whereas ophthalmopathy patients were given high-dose intravenous methylprednisolone. According to the paper, TCR Vbeta CDR3 sequencing was carried out on approximately 140 peripheral blood samples, which came from approximately 41 ophthalmopathy, 75 to 80 hyperthyroidism and roughly 17 progressor patients. The investigation overall reported the following: Most expanded thyroid clonotypes (frequency above 0.001) were also found in blood, which suggests that blood repertoires may mirror thyroid immune responses. In validation, the model predicted progression to ophthalmopathy a median of roughly six months before onset, with over 60% sensitivity and just under 75% specificity. Sample size was not statistically predetermined, and blinding of investigators to group allocation was not performed. Ophthalmopathy was separated from stable hyperthyroidism by a 13 V-J signature model, with over 85% sensitivity and around 81% specificity obtained in cross-validation and 80%/75% obtained in testing.

Hyperthyroidism patients were newly diagnosed, had a disease duration of under 2 months, and were aged 18 to 65 years. The study excluded patients with uncontrolled infections, other autoimmune diseases, pregnancy or lactation. Diagnoses were based on clinical symptoms, serum thyroxine and TRAb, thyroid ultrasound and orbital computed tomography. For progressor patients, blood was drawn at the first diagnosis of hyperthyroidism, before any ophthalmopathy symptoms had appeared. PBMCs were isolated from 7.5 to 10 ml of fresh peripheral blood by Ficoll-Paque density gradient centrifugation. Progressor patients were first diagnosed with Graves' hyperthyroidism and then developed ophthalmopathy during follow-up. Total RNA was extracted using Trizol reagent, and RNA quality was assessed on an Agilent 2100 Bioanalyzer. The CDR3 covers 16 residues, taking in both the cysteine and the phenylalanine. Only the CDR3 portion is preserved as DNA: 48 bases, with reading frame beginning at the first base. The germline V gene gives CDR1 as SNHLY and CDR2 as FYNNEI. Here V drops 5 bases and J drops 2 bases, and the junction holds 2 bases not matched to any gene.

This clonotype was observed many times. What antigen it recognizes has not been identified. No qualities accompany the bases; no much larger clone lies one base away. The TCR beta CDR3 regions were amplified from the RNA transcripts. For the first round of RT-PCR on the TCR CDR3, the HTBI primer set was used together with the Qiagen OneStep RT-PCR kit. The libraries were constructed in a second round of multiplex PCR and then size-selected and purified. Paired-end sequencing of the libraries was performed with 100 bp reads on an Illumina HiSeq2000. The authors processed their data as follows. Raw data were processed with SOAPnuke, discarding reads with adapters, uncalled bases, mean Phred below 15, or no exact constant-primer or identifier match. COPE v1.2.5 was used to merge the high-quality paired reads, and each unique nucleotide sequence was defined as a clonotype. MiTCR v1.1 was used to align the clonotypes against IMGT TRBV, TRBD and TRBJ reference segments. The analysis was restricted to V-J combinations with a frequency above 0.0001, which together covered approximately 99% of the repertoires. A TCS score was defined as the ratio between F50 (clonal expansion) and ExV (chaos), using BLOSUM62-based TCRdist between CDR3 peptides within each V-J. Welch's t-statistics and random forest reduced 500 to 650 V-J features to 13, which were used in a naive Bayes classifier (R e1071). Through fastp at Q25 and MiXCR, TCRdb rebuilt clones from the public reads, retaining in-frame beta chains. Identical CDR3 protein sequences are pooled into one entry, listed with their most common genes and DNA. It is TCRdb's table, rather than the study itself, that gives the V and J calls and clone size. Present in this sample are under 300,000 distinct CDR3 sequences, less than 15% of which were seen just once. The ten largest make up less than 15% of the sample.

Recombination joined TRBV2 with TRBJ2-2, with 13 bases in between that match TRBD2. The receptor comes from a woman aged 40 to 49 with Graves' hyperthyroidism that later progressed to Graves' ophthalmopathy. Material: blood. The CDR3 sequence is CASSRLAGGNTGELFF. The nucleotide sequence is TGTGCCAGCAGTAGACTAGCGGGAGGAAACACCGGGGAGCTGTTTTTT.